What follows describes a single T cell receptor (beta chain). The data stem from a study of blood T cell repertoires in COVID-19. Germline V gene sequence: CDR1 MNHEY, CDR2 SVGEGT. There are 14 residues in the CDR3. V was pared by 5 bases and J by 2 bases, with 10 bases between. Here immunoSEQ multiplex PCR was the method, and the copy in TCRdb shows in-frame clones only, minus some. The table records 310,000 or so clones, roughly 89% of them present only once. This clonotype was sampled from a woman between 18 and 29 years old who had recovered from COVID-19. The sample was PBMCs or T cells enriched from blood (not recorded which). V is TRBV6-2 or TRBV6-3 and J is TRBJ1-5; no firm D call. As DNA, the CDR3 is TGTGCCAGCAGTCAAGAGGCCGGCAATCAGCCCCAGCATTTT. It yields the protein CASSQEAGNQPQHF.